This TCR beta chain was observed in a study of spatial heterogeneity in lung cancer. Study as a whole: Alpha-chain sequences were consistently detected less often than beta-chain sequences. The mean occurrence of each unique TCR and UMI combination in raw reads exceeded nine.

This clonotype has a count of ten or more. CDR1 is MDHEN, CDR2 SYDVKM, per germline. The CDR3 is 16 residues long. J was trimmed by 6 bases and V by 5 bases; bases with no gene match: 9. TCRdb reprocessed the 5' RACE reads with MiXCR, giving one entry per CDR3 protein. The sample includes around 60,000 distinct CDR3 sequences, about 8% of them seen just once. Time point noted: sample taken at primary tumor resection. Whole RNA obtained from tumor, nontumor lung or frozen PBMC underwent sequencing without sorting. Sequencing used PBMCs, obtained at surgery. This clonotype originated in a female donor with early-stage non-small cell lung cancer. The rearrangement uses TRBV28 and TRBJ2-7; 14 nucleotides align to TRBD2. This chain's CDR3 is CASSLGLAGATGEQYF. The CDR3 nucleotides read TGTGCCAGCAGTCTGGGACTAGCGGGAGCTACGGGCGAGCAGTACTTC.